This TCR beta chain was sequenced during a study of CD4 and CD8 cells across lung adenocarcinoma regions. With 2 bases clipped from V and 3 bases from J, the junction kept 11 bases outside the gene matches. CDR3 size: 18 residues. In germline, CDR1 is SGHAT, CDR2 FQDESV (reference sequence). Samples came from patients with localized non-small cell lung adenocarcinoma. TCRdb independently ran MiXCR on the PCR reads; one entry per CDR3 protein. Of about 11,000 distinct CDR3 sequences listed, less than 70% are singletons. Sequenced sample: CD8+ T cells from the margin of a lung tumor. This clonotype was obtained from a male donor with lung adenocarcinoma. The CD4 and CD8 labels of this study may be unreliable. The chain is built from TRBV11-1 and TRBJ2-5; 11 nucleotides line up with TRBD2. The CDR3 DNA reads as TGTGCCAGCAGCTTAAGAGGGGTAGCGGGAGGGCGCGAAGAGACCCAGTACTTC. This encodes CASSLRGVAGGREETQYF.